The 29 T cell receptor beta chains below all came from one sample that was sequenced in a study of CD8+CD57+ T cells in acquired aplastic anemia. Genomic DNA was employed as the template in profiling TCR beta VDJ and CDR3. TCRdb itself ran the reads through MiXCR, one entry per CDR3 protein. The sample carries around 190,000 distinct CDR3 sequences, approximately 60% recorded once. The specimen was sorted CD4+, CD8+, or CD8+CD57+ T cells (not recorded which) from PBMCs. Receptors originate from a human donor in good health.

This clonotype has just one count. This sequence joins TRBV15 and TRBJ1-1; the D is unclear. Germline V gene sequence: CDR1 LNHNV, CDR2 YYDKDF (reference sequence). V gave up 1 base and J gave up 0 bases, with 12 bases separating them. CDR3 length: 16 residues. For the CDR3, the DNA is TGTGCCACCAGCAGAGGAGCAGCGACCCTGAACACTGAAGCTTTCTTT. This encodes CATSRGAATLNTEAFF.

J is TRBJ2-7 and V is TRBV5-1; 7 nucleotides match TRBD2. Trimming at V came to 7 bases and at J to 0 bases, leaving 10 bases not matched to a gene. Germline V gene data show CDR1 as SGHRS and CDR2 as YFSETQ. CDR3 length equals 15 residues. Here the CDR3 DNA reads TGCGCCAGCTCACTTGCGGGCGGGGGCTCCTACGAGCAGTACTTC. Protein: CASSLAGGGSYEQYF.

J is TRBJ2-3 and V is TRBV29-1; D is unresolved. V dropped 3 bases and J dropped 3 bases, with 4 bases sitting between them. This CDR3 has 11 residues. The germline CDR1 and CDR2 sequences are SQVTM and ANQGSEA. This CDR3 is CSVEATDTQYF. For the CDR3, the DNA is TGCAGCGTTGAGGCGACAGATACGCAGTATTTT.

The chain has TRBV19 and TRBJ1-2, with 7 nucleotides matching TRBD1. CDR3 length: 14 residues. CDR1 and CDR2 (germline): LNHDA, SQIVND (reference sequence). The trim removed 8 bases at V and 8 bases at J, leaving 14 bases unmatched. The CDR3 loop is CASGTGDGGSGYTF. CDR3 nucleotide sequence: TGTGCCAGTGGTACAGGGGACGGGGGAAGCGGCTACACCTTC.

This clonotype was counted ten times or more. The rearrangement links TRBV19 to TRBJ2-7; D is ambiguous. Germline CDR1 reads LNHDA; CDR2 reads SQIVND (reference sequence). The CDR3 has 11 amino acids. V gave up 4 bases and J gave up 3 bases, with 4 bases separating them. CDR3 sequence (DNA): TGTGCCAGTAGTACGGGCTACGAGCAGTACTTC. Translated: CASSTGYEQYF.

The CDR3 region has the DNA TGCGCCAGCAGCTTGGCGGACAGGGCTGCTGAAGCTTTCTTT. As protein: CASSLADRAAEAFF. The chain is built from TRBV5-1 and TRBJ1-1; the match to TRBD1 covers 8 bases. This CDR3 spans 14 amino acids. Germline V lookup: CDR1 SGHRS, CDR2 YFSETQ. Germline trimming cut 0 bases from V and 6 bases from J; bases unmatched to any gene: 4.

This clonotype has a count of ten or more. The genes are TRBV5-1 and TRBJ2-7, with 9 bases fitting TRBD1. Germline CDR1 reads SGHRS; CDR2 reads YFSETQ. V was clipped by 1 base and J by 4 bases; unmatched bases: 3. This CDR3 comprises 14 residues. CDR3 bases: TGCGCCAGCAGCTTGCTACAGGGGGCGTACGAGCAGTACTTC. Residues: CASSLLQGAYEQYF. The variable domain in full, completed from reference TRBV5-1 and TRBJ2-7, reads KAGVTQTPRYLIKTRGQQVTLSCSPISGHRSVSWYQQTPGQGLQFLFEYFSETQRNKGNFPGRFSGRQFSNSRSEMNVSTLELGDSALYLCASSLLQGAYEQYFGPGTRLTVT.

The chain uses TRBV15 and TRBJ1-5, with no clear D. The ends were cut back, 0 bases at V and 7 bases at J, with 4 bases in the middle. Germline V gene sequence: CDR1 LNHNV, CDR2 YYDKDF (reference sequence). CDR3 length equals 12 residues. CDR3 region: CATSRDVQPQHF. The CDR3 region has the DNA TGTGCCACCAGCAGAGATGTGCAGCCCCAGCATTTT.

The genes are TRBV10-3 and TRBJ2-1, with TRBD2 matching over 13 bases. V trimming: 2 bases; J trimming: 8 bases; junction bases outside the gene matches: 3. Germline V CDR1 and CDR2: ENHRY, SYGVKD. This CDR3 is built from 15 residues. CDR3 region: CAISERTSGRYEQFF. The CDR3 DNA reads as TGTGCCATCAGTGAGAGGACTAGCGGGAGATATGAGCAGTTCTTC.

The CDR3 loop reads CASSGQPSTNEKLFF. CDR3 coding DNA: TGTGCCAGCTCTGGGCAGCCATCAACTAATGAAAAACTGTTTTTT. V and J are TRBV18 and TRBJ1-4; D remains ambiguous. Germline V lookup: CDR1 KGHSH, CDR2 LQKENI. The V end was cut by 6 bases, the J end by 0 bases, with 11 bases between. This CDR3 spans 15 amino acids.

The chain has TRBV24-1 and TRBJ1-2; D not resolved. The CDR3 has 13 residues. Germline loops: CDR1 KGHDR, CDR2 SFDVKD. Trimming stripped 0 bases from V and 7 bases from J, with 8 bases between. This chain's CDR3 is CATSDLWGSGYTF. DNA of the CDR3: TGTGCCACCAGTGATTTGTGGGGATCTGGCTACACCTTC.

This clonotype came up a few times. This chain links TRBV20-1 with TRBJ2-7, with a possible D match to TRBD2 (5 bases). Deletions cut 2 bases from V and 6 bases from J, with 14 bases between. Germline CDR1 DFQATT, CDR2 SNEGSKA (reference sequence). The CDR3 has 13 residues. In DNA, the CDR3 is TGCAGTGCTAGATTGGGGTACCGGGGCGAGCAGTACTTC. Protein: CSARLGYRGEQYF.

For this clonotype: A read error may account for a junction end that differs from germline. The CDR3 reads CDSSFAGGPGYGQYF. In DNA, the CDR3 is TGTGACAGCAGCTTTGCAGGAGGCCCTGGGTACGGGCAGTACTTC. V is TRBV7-6 and J is TRBJ2-7; maybe TRBD2 (5 bases). The CDR3 spans 15 residues. Looked up from germline, CDR1 is SGHVS and CDR2 is FNYEAQ.

This rearrangement joins TRBV20-1 to TRBJ1-5; D might be TRBD1 (5 bases). Trimming pared 1 base from V and 11 bases from J, leaving 15 bases between. The V gene's germline CDR1 is DFQATT and CDR2 SNEGSKA (reference sequence). The CDR3 is made up of 13 amino acids. CDR3 in amino acids: CSARGGGEGAQHF. The CDR3 DNA follows: TGCAGTGCTAGAGGGGGAGGGGAAGGGGCCCAGCATTTT.

This clonotype showed up just once. The chain couples TRBV20-1 to TRBJ2-7, with TRBD2 matching 8 bases. The CDR3 is 14 amino acids. V trimming: 0 bases; J trimming: 3 bases; junction bases outside the gene matches: 4. Germline loops: CDR1 DFQATT, CDR2 SNEGSKA (reference sequence). The CDR3 sequence is CSARDSSGSYEQYF. CDR3 bases: TGCAGTGCTAGAGATTCCAGCGGGAGCTACGAGCAGTACTTC.

This chain links TRBV7-2 with TRBJ1-2; TRBD1 agrees at 12 bases. Germline lookup yields CDR1 SGHTA and CDR2 FQGNSA. V dropped 7 bases and J dropped 4; count of bases not matched to a gene: 4. This CDR3 has 14 residues. This chain's CDR3 is CASTKGQGAYGYTF. CDR3 DNA: TGTGCCAGCACTAAGGGACAGGGGGCCTATGGCTACACCTTC.

The V and J genes are TRBV7-8 and TRBJ2-1; D gene unclear. The length of the CDR3 is 12 residues. Germline CDR1 and CDR2: SGHVS and FQNEAQ. V was shortened by 6 bases and J by 8 bases, with 11 bases between the two germline ends. Here the CDR3 DNA reads TGTGCCAGCAGTGCGCGGAACGATGAGCAGTTCTTC. Its translation is CASSARNDEQFF.

As concerns this clonotype: The conserved closing phenylalanine or tryptophan is absent in this CDR3, likely reflecting a read error. The rearrangement links TRBV7-9 to TRBJ2-7, with unresolved D. With 3 bases removed from V and 1 base from J, the gap between germline ends came to 13 bases. CDR3 length equals 15 residues. Germline V gives CDR1 SEHNR, CDR2 FQNEAQ (reference sequence). The CDR3 coding sequence is TGTGCCAGCAGCTTTCCGGCAGCACAGTCCTACGAGCAGTACCTC. Its protein is CASSFPAAQSYEQYL.

This clonotype was counted many times. This sequence joins TRBV9 and TRBJ2-3; D unclear. With 1 base removed from V and 6 bases from J, the gap between germline ends came to 6 bases. There are 12 residues in the CDR3. Per the germline V gene, CDR1 is SGDLS and CDR2 is YYNGEE. This CDR3 is CASSVTADTQYF. The CDR3 DNA follows: TGTGCCAGCAGCGTAACGGCGGATACGCAGTATTTT.

V usage is TRBV7-6 and J usage is TRBJ1-1, with D uncertain. CDR1 is SGHVS and CDR2 is FNYEAQ in the germline V gene. V was pared by 8 bases and J by 4 bases, with 14 bases between. This CDR3 spans 13 amino acids. CDR3 loop: CASGMTRATEAFF. CDR3 nucleotides: TGTGCCAGCGGAATGACCCGGGCCACTGAAGCTTTCTTT.

This clonotype was observed at least ten times. The rearrangement links TRBV9 to TRBJ1-2; 8 bases are a match to TRBD1. CDR1 and CDR2 from the germline V gene are SGDLS and YYNGEE. V shed 3 bases, J shed 6 bases, and the junction held 4 bases outside the gene matches. CDR3 length: 13 amino acids. CDR3 protein: CASSGRQGNGYTF. DNA for the CDR3: TGTGCCAGCAGCGGGAGACAGGGGAATGGCTACACCTTC. Supplemented by reference TRBV9 and TRBJ1-2, the full variable domain reads DSGVTQTPKHLITATGQRVTLRCSPRSGDLSVYWYQQSLDQGLQFLIQYYNGEERAKGNILERFSAQQFPDLHSELNLSSLELGDSALYFCASSGRQGNGYTFGSGTRLTVV.

In its sample, this clonotype was seen a few times. The J gene is TRBJ2-7, the V gene TRBV15, with 9 bases aligning to TRBD1. J lost 5 bases, V lost 5 bases, and 10 bases had no gene match. This CDR3 is 15 amino acids long. Per the germline V gene, CDR1 is LNHNV and CDR2 is YYDKDF (reference sequence). The CDR3 region has the DNA TGTGCCACCAGCGGACGGACAGGGGTGTTGGACGAGCAGTACTTC. Protein sequence: CATSGRTGVLDEQYF.

Worth noting for this clonotype: Germline is not matched at one junction end, which may reflect a read error. The DNA of the CDR3 is TGTGCCAGCAGCCTCCGCGGCTGGTACACTGAGCAGTTCTTC. This gives the protein CASSLRGWYTEQFF. The V gene is TRBV7-8, the J gene TRBJ2-1; D unresolved. Germline CDR1 and CDR2: SGHVS and FQNEAQ. This CDR3 has 14 residues.

This rearrangement joins TRBV20-1 to TRBJ2-2; D is undetermined. Germline CDR1 and CDR2: DFQATT and SNEGSKA (reference sequence). The CDR3 has 14 amino acids. V was shortened by 5 bases and J by 2 bases, with 12 bases between the two germline ends. Here the CDR3 DNA reads TGCAGTGCTTCCGGTGATCTTAACACCGGGGAGCTGTTTTTT. This sequence encodes CSASGDLNTGELFF.

The chain combines TRBV4-3 with TRBJ1-1; no definite D call. The CDR3 extends over 14 amino acids. Germline-derived CDR1 and CDR2 are LGHNA and YSLEER. V gave up 0 bases and J gave up 4 bases, with 9 bases separating them. CDR3 DNA sequence: TGCGCCAGCAGCCAAGATCCCCAAGGCACTGAAGCTTTCTTT. Translating it yields CASSQDPQGTEAFF.

Points on this clonotype: This may arise from a read error, as a much more abundant clone is one base away. The CDR3 DNA follows: TGCGCCAGCACCGACACCGGGGAGCTGCTTTTT. This gives the protein CASTDTGELLF. The chain recombines TRBV4-1 with TRBJ2-2; the D gene is possibly TRBD2 (5 bases). The CDR3 is 11 residues long. Per the germline V gene, CDR1 is MGHRA and CDR2 is YSYEKL.

The rearrangement links TRBV9 to TRBJ2-3; 10 bases are a match to TRBD2. Germline loops: CDR1 SGDLS, CDR2 YYNGEE. Trimming took 0 bases from V and 4 from J; bases not matched to a gene: 2. The CDR3 is made up of 15 amino acids. The CDR3 protein is CASSVGTSGPDTQYF. In DNA, the CDR3 is TGTGCCAGCAGCGTAGGGACTAGCGGACCAGATACGCAGTATTTT.

About this clonotype: An end of the junction does not agree with germline; a read error may underlie this. The chain is built from TRBV10-3 and TRBJ1-2, with D maybe TRBD1 (6 bases). The CDR3 is made up of 15 amino acids. Germline V gene data show CDR1 as ENHRY and CDR2 as SYGVKD. The CDR3 DNA reads TGTGCCAGCAGTTACTCACCAGGGGCGATCTATGGCTACACCTTC. Translated, it gives CASSYSPGAIYGYTF.

This clonotype has a count of ten or more. The gene calls are TRBV7-2 and TRBJ2-7; 8 bases fit TRBD1. Looked up from germline, CDR1 is SGHTA and CDR2 is FQGNSA. The CDR3 runs 16 residues. The V gene end was trimmed by 6 bases and the J gene end by 0 bases; junction bases not matched to a gene: 10. The CDR3 DNA sequence: TGTGCCAGCAGTCCGACAGGGGTCTTTGCCTCCTACGAGCAGTACTTC. Translated, it gives CASSPTGVFASYEQYF.